Following are 19 T cell receptor beta chains from one sample sequenced in a study of blood T cells in healthy people across ages. Together with a sample-barcoded 5' primer, a J-beta primer mix was included in a second PCR lasting roughly 6 to 12 cycles. TCRdb independently ran MiXCR on the 5' RACE reads; one entry per CDR3 protein. Found here are around 670,000 distinct CDR3 sequences, about 30% of them singletons; the top ten hold 15% to 18%. The sequencing input was blood. Receptors originate from an elderly woman in good health.

A word on this clonotype: Possible read error: a much larger clone is one base away. This sequence joins TRBV5-1 and TRBJ1-5, with D unresolved. Germline V gene lookup returns CDR1 SGHRS and CDR2 YFSETQ. This CDR3 comprises 12 residues. CDR3 in DNA: TGCACCAGCTGTAATGGCAATCAGCCCCAGCATTTT. Translated, it gives CTSCNGNQPQHF. Complete variable domain (other parts from reference TRBV5-1 and TRBJ1-5): KAGVTQTPRYLIKTRGQQVTLSCSPISGHRSVSWYQQTPGQGLQFLFEYFSETQRNKGNFPGRFSGRQFSNSRSEMNVSTLELGDSALYLCTSCNGNQPQHFGDGTRLSIL.

There are many counts of this clonotype. The V call is TRBV12-3 or TRBV12-4, the J call TRBJ1-2; D is unclear. This CDR3 contains 13 residues. The V end lost 0 bases, the J end lost 3 bases, and 5 bases lay between the germline ends. CDR3 nucleotides: TGTGCCAGCAGTTTAGCGGCTTACTATGGCTACACCTTC. It translates to CASSLAAYYGYTF.

The gene calls are TRBV10-3 and TRBJ1-5; D is ambiguous. This CDR3 contains 12 residues. Trimming took 6 bases from V and 5 from J, leaving 8 bases between them. Per the germline V gene, CDR1 is ENHRY and CDR2 is SYGVKD. The CDR3 DNA sequence: TGTGCCATCAGCCAGGAGGATCAGCCCCAGCATTTT. Translated, it gives CAISQEDQPQHF.

In its sample, this clonotype was seen many times. The rearrangement uses TRBV18 and TRBJ2-7; 8 nucleotides match TRBD1. The CDR3 spans 14 residues. With V trimmed by 4 bases and J by 6 bases, 8 bases remained unmatched. Germline V lookup: CDR1 KGHSH, CDR2 LQKENI. The CDR3 nucleotides are TGTGCCAGCTCACTTCTCCAGGGGGCGGGCGAGCAGTACTTC. Amino acids: CASSLLQGAGEQYF.

This clonotype was recorded at least ten times. The rearrangement links TRBV11-2 to TRBJ2-1; D call uncertain. The CDR3 runs to 15 residues. V was clipped by 5 bases and J by 0 bases, with 11 bases between them. Germline V CDR1 and CDR2: SGHAT, FQNNGV. CDR3 sequence: CASSPPVGSYNEQFF. CDR3 in DNA: TGTGCCAGCAGCCCTCCGGTGGGCTCCTACAATGAGCAGTTCTTC.

This clonotype was recorded only once. A clone one base away is much larger, so this may be a read error. The chain recombines TRBV7-8 with TRBJ1-1, with TRBD1 as a possible D gene (6 bases). Deletions cut 3 bases from V and 5 bases from J, with 19 bases between. CDR1 is SGHVS and CDR2 is FQNEAQ in the germline V gene. The CDR3 runs to 16 residues. The CDR3 sequence is CASSLGDQGLRTEAFF. In DNA form, the CDR3 reads TGTGCCAGCAGCTTGGGAGACCAGGGGTTGAGAACTGAAGCTTTCTTT. Using reference TRBV7-8 and TRBJ1-1 for the parts outside the CDR3, the full variable domain is GAGVSQSPRYKVAKRGQDVALRCDPISGHVSLFWYQQALGQGPEFLTYFQNEAQLDKSGLPSDRFFAERPEGSVSTLKIQRTQQEDSAVYLCASSLGDQGLRTEAFFGQGTRLTVV.

The genes are TRBV18 and TRBJ2-1, with 9 bases aligning to TRBD2. The CDR3 contains 16 residues. In germline, CDR1 is KGHSH, CDR2 LQKENI. V trimming: 6 bases; J trimming: 2 bases; junction bases outside the gene matches: 8. CDR3 amino acids: CASSPLLAGAYNEQFF. CDR3 DNA sequence: TGTGCCAGCTCGCCTCTCTTAGCGGGGGCCTACAATGAGCAGTTCTTC.

A remark on this clonotype: One end of the junction does not line up with germline, which may come from a read error. J is TRBJ1-5 and V is TRBV20-1, with 7 bases aligning to TRBD1. The CDR3 runs to 16 residues. CDR1 and CDR2 (germline): DFQATT, SNEGSKA (reference sequence). CDR3 coding DNA: TGCAGTGCTAGCTGGACAGGCCGATCTAGCAATCAGCCCCGGCATTTT. Translating it yields CSASWTGRSSNQPRHF.

This chain uses TRBV25-1 with TRBJ2-2; D might be TRBD1 or TRBD2, each matching 5 bases. Germline V gene sequence: CDR1 MGHDK, CDR2 SYGVNS. The CDR3 spans 12 residues. V lost 8 bases, J lost 4 bases, and 8 bases lay in between. CDR3 DNA: TGTGCCAGCCAGAGGGGCACCGGGGAGCTGTTTTTT. It is translated as CASQRGTGELFF.

This clonotype was picked up many times. V gene TRBV20-1 combines with J gene TRBJ2-7; the match to TRBD2 covers 11 bases. Unmatched junction bases numbered 2, after V lost 0 bases and J lost 4 bases. There are 14 residues in the CDR3. CDR1 and CDR2 from the germline V gene are DFQATT and SNEGSKA (reference sequence). CDR3 in amino acids: CSARDPSGGYEQYF. The CDR3 DNA reads as TGCAGTGCTAGAGATCCTAGCGGGGGGTACGAGCAGTACTTC.

This clonotype came up many times. The chain couples TRBV6-6 to TRBJ2-3; D is perhaps TRBD1 or TRBD2 (5 bases each). The V gene lost 2 bases and the J gene lost 1 base, with 10 bases spanning the gap. Per germline, CDR1 MNHNY and CDR2 SVGAGI (reference sequence). The CDR3 runs 15 residues. CDR3 in DNA: TGTGCCAGCAGTTACACCGGGGCTGGCACAGATACGCAGTATTTT. It translates to CASSYTGAGTDTQYF.

This clonotype was recorded at least ten times. V is TRBV7-8 and J is TRBJ2-6, with D unresolved. The CDR3 has 17 residues. Trimming pared 1 base from V and 1 base from J, leaving 11 bases between. Germline values: CDR1 SGHVS, CDR2 FQNEAQ. CDR3 in amino acids: CASSLVHTESGANVLTF. CDR3 coding DNA: TGTGCCAGCAGCTTAGTCCATACAGAGTCTGGGGCCAACGTCCTGACTTTC.

In this sample, this clonotype turned up many times. J is TRBJ2-5 and V is TRBV29-1; 10 bases are shared with TRBD1. The germline gives CDR1 SQVTM, CDR2 ANQGSEA. V dropped 7 bases and J dropped 5; count of bases not matched to a gene: 10. The CDR3 runs to 14 residues. CDR3 bases: TGCAGCGGAGATCCGGGACAGGGGTTTGAGACCCAGTACTTC. It specifies CSGDPGQGFETQYF.

At least ten counts were recorded for this clonotype. The V call is TRBV25-1, the J call TRBJ2-7, with D possibly TRBD2 on 6 matching bases. Germline V gives CDR1 MGHDK, CDR2 SYGVNS. The CDR3 extends over 13 amino acids. Trimming removed 2 bases at V and 6 bases at J, with 11 bases between. The CDR3 bases are TGTGCCAGCAGTGAAGGAGGGAACTTCGAGCAGTACTTC. Translated, it gives CASSEGGNFEQYF.

V usage is TRBV7-3 and J usage is TRBJ2-7; 10 bases align to TRBD2. The CDR3 loop spans 16 amino acids. Germline CDR1 is SGHTA and CDR2 is FQGTGA. V was clipped by 6 bases and J by 6 bases; unmatched bases: 14. In DNA form, the CDR3 reads TGTGCCAGCAGTCGAATAGCGGGGGGCACGGTACCCGAGCAGTACTTC. Protein: CASSRIAGGTVPEQYF.

In this sample, this clonotype turned up many times. V usage is TRBV6-5 and J usage is TRBJ1-2, with D perhaps TRBD1 (6 bases). CDR1 and CDR2 (germline): MNHEY, SVGAGI. The CDR3 has 10 residues. The ends were cut back, 7 bases at V and 7 bases at J, with 7 bases in the middle. The CDR3 is CASKGGGYTF. The CDR3 bases are TGTGCCAGCAAAGGGGGTGGCTACACCTTC.

This clonotype has ten or more counts. CDR3 coding DNA: TGTGCCAGCAACTTACAGGGGCAAAACGGTGGCTACACCTTC. Translation gives CASNLQGQNGGYTF. The chain links TRBV27 to TRBJ1-2, with TRBD1 identical over 7 bases. CDR3 length: 14 amino acids. Germline trimming cut 7 bases from V and 7 bases from J; bases unmatched to any gene: 12. CDR1 MNHEY and CDR2 SMNVEV come from the germline V gene (reference sequence).

The chain has TRBV20-1 and TRBJ1-4, with D possibly being TRBD1 (5 bases). Between the trimmed V and J ends, which lost 2 bases and 0 bases, there was a span of 10 bases. Germline CDR1 reads DFQATT; CDR2 reads SNEGSKA (reference sequence). The CDR3 runs to 15 residues. The CDR3 is CSARQGPTTNEKLFF. The CDR3 region has the DNA TGCAGTGCTAGACAGGGTCCCACAACTAATGAAAAACTGTTTTTT.

This chain connects TRBV7-9 to TRBJ1-4; 8 positions agree with TRBD1. The germline V gene has CDR1 SEHNR and CDR2 FQNEAQ (reference sequence). J gave up 4 bases and V 5 bases, and 9 bases lay outside the gene matches. This CDR3 contains 16 residues. The CDR3 protein is CASSPGRTGSNEKLFF. DNA for the CDR3: TGTGCCAGCAGCCCGGGGAGGACAGGGAGTAATGAAAAACTGTTTTTT.